Below, 19 T cell receptor beta chains from the same sample are listed, as sequenced in a study of blood T cell repertoires in COVID-19. The assay was immunoSEQ multiplex PCR, and TCRdb's table has in-frame clones only and misses some. The table includes about 170,000 clones, 75% to 90% detected once. Sequencing used PBMCs or T cells enriched from blood (not recorded which). The receptors here all came from a woman in her late teens or twenties who had recovered from COVID-19.

The CDR3 DNA reads as TGTGCCAGCAGCTCCCGACTAGCGGGACCCGTGACCCTAGCCAAAAACATTCAGTACTTC. It specifies CASSSRLAGPVTLAKNIQYF. The chain uses TRBV7-8 and TRBJ2-4; 11 bases match TRBD2. Germline V gene lookup returns CDR1 SGHVS and CDR2 FQNEAQ. V gave up 4 bases and J gave up 0 bases; unmatched junction bases: 14. The CDR3 loop spans 20 amino acids.

The chain is built from TRBV6-5 and TRBJ2-1, with TRBD2 as a possible D gene (6 bases). CDR1 and CDR2 (germline): MNHEY, SVGAGI. Trimming took off 7 bases at V and 9 bases at J, with 16 bases between the two ends. This CDR3 has 13 residues. CDR3 in amino acids: CASILPSGAEQFF. CDR3 sequence (DNA): TGTGCCAGCATCCTACCATCGGGAGCTGAGCAGTTCTTC.

V is TRBV7-2 and J is TRBJ2-1; the match to TRBD2 covers 11 bases. V lost 0 bases to trimming and J lost 10 bases; unmatched junction nucleotides: 5. Germline V gene data show CDR1 as SGHTA and CDR2 as FQGNSA. This CDR3 contains 15 residues. CDR3 protein: CASSLALAGGGEQFF. The DNA of the CDR3 is TGTGCCAGCAGCTTAGCGTTAGCGGGAGGGGGAGAGCAGTTCTTC.

In its sample, this clone was seen once. The chain is built from TRBV9 and TRBJ1-3; weak D call: TRBD1 (6 bases). With 0 bases removed from V and 0 bases from J, the gap between germline ends came to 16 bases. Germline V gene sequence: CDR1 SGDLS, CDR2 YYNGEE. The CDR3 covers 18 residues. The CDR3 DNA reads as TGTGCCAGCAGCGTAGCTGGGGGCTTAAGCCTCTCTGGAAACACCATATATTTT. As protein: CASSVAGGLSLSGNTIYF.

This rearrangement joins TRBV3-1 (or the pseudogene TRBV3-2) to TRBJ1-5, with a possible D match to TRBD1 (6 bases). The V gene lost 2 bases and the J gene lost 7 bases, with 21 bases spanning the gap. This CDR3 region has 17 residues. CDR1 is LGHDT, CDR2 YNNKEL, per germline (reference sequence). CDR3 in DNA: TGTGCCAGCAGCCAAACAGGGTCCACTTTGGGTGGACAGCCCCAGCATTTT. It is translated as CASSQTGSTLGGQPQHF.

This clone has only a few counts. The chain joins TRBV27 to TRBJ1-1; D is possibly TRBD1 (5 bases). The CDR3 consists of 16 residues. Germline values: CDR1 MNHEY, CDR2 SMNVEV (reference sequence). V was shortened by 6 bases and J by 1 base, with 18 bases between the two germline ends. The CDR3 bases are TGTGCCAGCAGCCCCCGGCCAGGGAGGGGGAACACTGAAGCTTTCTTT. Its translation is CASSPRPGRGNTEAFF.

This chain connects TRBV5-1 to TRBJ2-1, with 11 bases lining up with TRBD1. The germline CDR1 and CDR2 sequences are SGHRS and YFSETQ. With 9 bases clipped from V and 6 bases from J, the junction kept 11 bases outside the gene matches. CDR3 length equals 15 residues. In nucleotides, the CDR3 is TGCGCCACCTTGGACCGGGACAGGGGGAGCAATGAGCAGTTCTTC. Its translation: CATLDRDRGSNEQFF.

This clone was seen a single time. The V gene is TRBV11-3, the J gene TRBJ2-2; D perhaps matches TRBD1 (5 bases). The germline V gene has CDR1 SGHNT and CDR2 YENEEA. V shed 5 bases and J shed 0 bases, with 10 bases lying between them. This CDR3 contains 15 residues. CDR3 residues: CASSTTAANTGELFF. Written as DNA, the CDR3 is TGTGCCAGCAGCACGACAGCCGCGAACACCGGGGAGCTGTTTTTT.

This clone has just one count. The chain has TRBV7-8 and TRBJ2-2; 11 bases match TRBD1. V lost 5 bases, J lost 0 bases, and 8 bases stayed unmatched. Germline V gene sequence: CDR1 SGHVS, CDR2 FQNEAQ. The length of the CDR3 is 18 residues. CDR3 sequence (DNA): TGTGCCAGCAGCGACCGGGACAGGGGGAGGGCGAACACCGGGGAGCTGTTTTTT. Amino acid sequence: CASSDRDRGRANTGELFF.

The chain combines TRBV9 with TRBJ2-1; 7 bases fit TRBD2. After removal of 0 bases from V and 4 bases from J, the junction contained 4 bases not matched to a gene. CDR1 is SGDLS, CDR2 YYNGEE, per germline. CDR3 length: 15 amino acids. This CDR3 is CASSVEGLLYNEQFF. In DNA form, the CDR3 reads TGTGCCAGCAGCGTAGAGGGACTACTTTACAATGAGCAGTTCTTC. Filled out from reference TRBV9 and TRBJ2-1, the complete variable domain reads DSGVTQTPKHLITATGQRVTLRCSPRSGDLSVYWYQQSLDQGLQFLIQYYNGEERAKGNILERFSAQQFPDLHSELNLSSLELGDSALYFCASSVEGLLYNEQFFGPGTRLTVL.

V is TRBV4-1 and J is TRBJ2-1; 8 nucleotides align to TRBD1. The trim removed 1 base at V and 16 bases at J, leaving 6 bases unmatched. This CDR3 has 12 amino acids. Germline V gives CDR1 MGHRA, CDR2 YSYEKL. The chain's CDR3 is CASSQADRVLFF. Here the CDR3 DNA reads TGCGCCAGCAGCCAAGCGGACAGGGTGCTCTTCTTC.

V is TRBV11-2 and J is TRBJ1-1, with D possibly TRBD1 on 6 matching bases. The CDR3 totals 15 residues. CDR1 is SGHAT, CDR2 FQNNGV, per germline. The V end was cut by 6 bases, the J end by 7 bases, with 21 bases between. The CDR3 coding sequence is TGTGCCAGCAGTCATACAGGGTTAGGGCATCATGAAGCTTTCTTT. It specifies CASSHTGLGHHEAFF.

The chain links TRBV7-9 to TRBJ2-1; TRBD2 matches 9 bases. The CDR3 consists of 15 residues. V dropped 6 bases and J dropped 6; count of bases not matched to a gene: 9. From germline, CDR1 is SEHNR and CDR2 FQNEAQ (reference sequence). The CDR3, as DNA: TGTGCCAGCAGACCGAGTACGACTAGCGGCAATGAGCAGTTCTTC. Translation: CASRPSTTSGNEQFF.

This sequence joins TRBV7-9 and TRBJ1-3; D remains ambiguous. Trimming stripped 5 bases from V and 3 bases from J, with 14 bases between. The CDR3 is made up of 15 amino acids. From germline, CDR1 is SEHNR and CDR2 FQNEAQ (reference sequence). The CDR3, as DNA: TGTGCCAGCAGCCCGTCTGGTTCAGGTGGAAACACCATATATTTT. It yields the protein CASSPSGSGGNTIYF.

This rearrangement joins TRBV3-1 (or the pseudogene TRBV3-2) to TRBJ2-7; D gene ambiguous. This CDR3 contains 11 residues. V lost 1 base and J lost 5, with 3 bases in between. Germline V CDR1 and CDR2: LGHDT, YNNKEL (reference sequence). The CDR3 sequence: CASSQGNEQYF. CDR3 nucleotides: TGTGCCAGCAGCCAAGGTAACGAGCAGTACTTC.

The V call is TRBV27, the J call TRBJ2-2; 8 nucleotides align to TRBD1. The CDR3 totals 16 residues. The V and J ends lost 5 bases and 5 bases, in that order; junction bases with no gene match: 10. Germline loops: CDR1 MNHEY, CDR2 SMNVEV (reference sequence). In DNA form, the CDR3 reads TGTGCCAGCAGTCAAATGGACAGGGTATCTACCGGGGAGCTGTTTTTT. This encodes CASSQMDRVSTGELFF.

The rearrangement uses TRBV7-2 and TRBJ1-2; 7 bases match TRBD1. Germline V CDR1 and CDR2: SGHTA, FQGNSA. The CDR3 extends over 15 amino acids. V shed 0 bases and J 3 bases; nucleotides not matched to a gene: 4. The chain's CDR3 is CASSLARGQYYGYTF. The CDR3 bases are TGTGCCAGCAGCTTAGCCCGGGGACAGTACTATGGCTACACCTTC.

Written as DNA, the CDR3 is TGTGCCAGCAGCCAAAACAGGGATCTTGTGGCTTTCTTT. Protein product: CASSQNRDLVAFF. The chain links TRBV14 to TRBJ1-1; possibly TRBD1 for D (6 bases). The CDR3 spans 13 residues. CDR1 and CDR2 from the germline V gene are SGHDN and FVKESK. Trimming took 2 bases from V and 11 from J, leaving 15 bases between them.

The V and J genes are TRBV20-1 and TRBJ1-1; D call uncertain. Per the germline V gene, CDR1 is DFQATT and CDR2 is SNEGSKA (reference sequence). This CDR3 spans 11 amino acids. Trimming removed 5 bases from V and 8 bases from J, with 12 bases in between. CDR3 protein: CSAASTGEAFF. The CDR3 nucleotides are TGCAGTGCTGCCAGTACCGGGGAAGCTTTCTTT.